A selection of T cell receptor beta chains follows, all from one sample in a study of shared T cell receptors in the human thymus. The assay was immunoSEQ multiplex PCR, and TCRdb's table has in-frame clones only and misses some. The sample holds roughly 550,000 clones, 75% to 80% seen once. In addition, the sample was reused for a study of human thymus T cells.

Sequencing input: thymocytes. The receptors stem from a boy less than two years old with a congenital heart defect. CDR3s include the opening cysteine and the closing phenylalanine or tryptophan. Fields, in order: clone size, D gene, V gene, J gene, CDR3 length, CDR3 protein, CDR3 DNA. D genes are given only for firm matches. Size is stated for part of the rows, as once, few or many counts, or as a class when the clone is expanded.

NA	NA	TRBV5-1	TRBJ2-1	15	CASSFGGNSYNEQFF	TGCGCCAGCAGCTTCGGGGGAAACTCCTACAATGAGCAGTTCTTC
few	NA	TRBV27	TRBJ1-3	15	CASSLAPGGRNTIYF	TGTGCCAGCAGTTTAGCACCAGGAGGTAGAAACACCATATATTTT
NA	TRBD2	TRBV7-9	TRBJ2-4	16	CASSRRLAGAKNIQYF	TGTGCCAGCAGCCGTAGACTAGCGGGAGCCAAAAACATTCAGTACTTC
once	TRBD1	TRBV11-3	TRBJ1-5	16	CASSQKGTGSNQPQHF	TGTGCCAGCAGCCAAAAGGGGACAGGGAGTAATCAGCCCCAGCATTTT
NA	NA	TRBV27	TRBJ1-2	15	CASSPRGPPRGGYTF	TGTGCCAGCAGTCCCCGGGGACCGCCAAGGGGGGGCTACACCTTC
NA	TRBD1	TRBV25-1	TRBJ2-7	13	CASMTGTTYEQYF	TGTGCCAGCATGACAGGGACGACCTACGAGCAGTACTTC
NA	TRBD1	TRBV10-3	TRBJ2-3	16	CAISGQGGTSTDTQYF	TGTGCCATCAGCGGACAGGGGGGAACTAGCACAGATACGCAGTATTTT
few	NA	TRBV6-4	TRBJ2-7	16	CASNTPRGPSIYEQYF	TGTGCCAGCAATACCCCCAGGGGCCCCTCCATCTACGAGCAGTACTTC
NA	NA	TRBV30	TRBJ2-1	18	CAWSVLGADPSSYNEQFF	TGTGCCTGGAGTGTGTTGGGGGCGGACCCCAGCTCCTACAATGAGCAGTTCTTC
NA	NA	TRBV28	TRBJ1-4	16	CASSLCIGGWNEKLFF	TGTGCCAGCAGTTTATGCATCGGGGGGTGGAATGAAAAACTGTTTTTT
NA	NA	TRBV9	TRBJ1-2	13	CASSPGGNYGYTF	TGTGCCAGCAGCCCGGGTGGTAACTATGGCTACACCTTC
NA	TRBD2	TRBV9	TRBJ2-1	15	CASSILAGMNHEQFF	TGTGCCAGCAGCATACTAGCGGGAATGAACCATGAGCAGTTCTTC
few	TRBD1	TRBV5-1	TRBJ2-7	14	CASSWDSTSYEQYF	TGCGCCAGCAGCTGGGACAGTACCTCCTACGAGCAGTACTTC
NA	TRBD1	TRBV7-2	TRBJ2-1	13	CASSPQGDNEQFF	TGTGCCAGCAGCCCGCAGGGGGACAATGAGCAGTTCTTC
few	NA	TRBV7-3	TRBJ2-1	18	CASSLRGVGGNSYNEQFF	TGTGCCAGCAGCTTAAGGGGTGTTGGGGGGAACTCCTACAATGAGCAGTTCTTC
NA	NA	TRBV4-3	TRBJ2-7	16	CASSRWDTSSFYEQYF	TGCGCCAGCAGCCGATGGGACACATCAAGTTTCTACGAGCAGTACTTC
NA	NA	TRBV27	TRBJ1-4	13	CASSEIGNEKLFF	TGTGCCAGCAGTGAGATCGGGAATGAAAAACTGTTTTTT
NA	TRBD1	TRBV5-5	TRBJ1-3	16	CASSSHRGLSGNTIYF	TGTGCCAGCAGCTCTCACAGGGGCTTATCTGGAAACACCATATATTTT
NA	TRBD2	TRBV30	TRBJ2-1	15	CAWATSGSAYNEQFF	TGTGCCTGGGCAACTAGCGGGAGTGCCTACAATGAGCAGTTCTTC
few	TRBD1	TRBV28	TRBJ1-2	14	CASSHYDRGNGYTF	TGTGCCAGCAGCCACTATGACAGGGGGAACGGCTACACCTTC
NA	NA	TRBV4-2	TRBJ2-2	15	CASSQDGSMPGELFF	TGTGCCAGCAGCCAGGACGGGAGTATGCCCGGGGAGCTGTTTTTT
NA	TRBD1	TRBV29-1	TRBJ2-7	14	CSVEDRDRENEQYF	TGCAGCGTTGAAGACCGGGACAGGGAGAACGAGCAGTACTTC
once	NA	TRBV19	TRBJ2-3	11	CASHGGRSKYF	TGTGCCTCCCACGGGGGTCGATCGAAGTATTTT
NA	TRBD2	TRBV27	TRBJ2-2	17	CASSLTGTSRNTGELFF	TGTGCCAGCAGTCTCACCGGGACTAGCAGGAACACCGGGGAGCTGTTTTTT
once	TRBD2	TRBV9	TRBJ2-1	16	CASSPHLAGGNNEQFF	TGTGCCAGCAGCCCTCACCTAGCGGGAGGGAACAATGAGCAGTTCTTC
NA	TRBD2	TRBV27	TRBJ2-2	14	CASSLASGTGELFF	TGTGCCAGCAGTTTGGCTAGCGGCACCGGGGAGCTGTTTTTT
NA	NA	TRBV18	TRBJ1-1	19	CASSPPINTKAGPNTEAFF	TGTGCCAGCTCACCACCGATCAATACGAAGGCAGGGCCGAACACTGAAGCTTTCTTT
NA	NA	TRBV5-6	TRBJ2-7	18	CASSSPTRRGRRSYEQYF	TGTGCCAGCAGCTCCCCCACGAGGCGGGGCCGACGCTCCTACGAGCAGTACTTC
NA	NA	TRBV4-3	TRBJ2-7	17	CASSQAPGQGPSYEQYF	TGCGCCAGCAGCCAGGCCCCTGGGCAGGGCCCATCCTACGAGCAGTACTTC
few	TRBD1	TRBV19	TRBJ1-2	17	CASSIPGQGAPNYGYTF	TGTGCCAGTAGTATCCCGGGACAGGGGGCACCGAACTATGGCTACACCTTC
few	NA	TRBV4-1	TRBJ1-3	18	CASSQAGQPSRSGNTIYF	TGCGCCAGCAGCCAAGCGGGTCAGCCCTCTCGATCTGGAAACACCATATATTTT
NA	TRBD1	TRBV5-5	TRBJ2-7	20	CASSLFSGQGFKREFNEQYF	TGTGCCAGCAGCCTCTTCTCGGGACAGGGGTTCAAGCGGGAGTTCAACGAGCAGTACTTC
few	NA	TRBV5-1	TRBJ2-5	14	CASRRTPEGETQYF	TGCGCCTCCCGACGTACCCCCGAGGGAGAGACCCAGTACTTC
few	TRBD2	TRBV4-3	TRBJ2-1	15	CASSQDGTSPPEQFF	TGCGCCAGCAGCCAAGATGGGACTAGCCCGCCTGAGCAGTTCTTC
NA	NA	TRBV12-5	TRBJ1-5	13	CASAWGHNQPQHF	TGTGCTAGTGCCTGGGGCCACAATCAGCCCCAGCATTTT
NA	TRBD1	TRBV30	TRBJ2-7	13	CAWRDRVPYEQYF	TGTGCCTGGAGGGACAGGGTCCCCTACGAGCAGTACTTC
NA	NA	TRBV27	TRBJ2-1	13	CASRDWSYNEQFF	TGTGCCAGTAGAGACTGGTCCTACAATGAGCAGTTCTTC
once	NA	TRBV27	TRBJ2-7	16	CASSTSTGPRREEQYF	TGTGCCAGCAGCACAAGTACCGGGCCGAGGAGGGAAGAGCAGTACTTC
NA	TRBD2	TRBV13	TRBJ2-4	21	CASSLTPTGLAGALAKNIQYF	TGTGCCAGCAGCTTAACCCCCACAGGACTAGCGGGAGCGCTAGCCAAAAACATTCAGTACTTC
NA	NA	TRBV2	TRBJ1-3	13	CASSVRQEDTIYF	TGTGCCAGCAGTGTTCGGCAGGAGGACACCATATATTTT
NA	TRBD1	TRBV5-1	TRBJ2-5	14	CASSWGQVGETQYF	TGCGCCAGCAGCTGGGGACAGGTAGGGGAGACCCAGTACTTC
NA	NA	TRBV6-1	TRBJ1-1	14	CASSESGLNTEAFF	TGTGCCAGCAGTGAATCGGGGTTGAACACTGAAGCTTTCTTT
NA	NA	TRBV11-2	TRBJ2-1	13	CASSLVEIYEQFF	TGTGCCAGCAGCTTAGTAGAAATTTATGAGCAGTTCTTC
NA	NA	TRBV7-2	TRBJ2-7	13	CASSLAPGNEQYF	TGTGCCAGCAGCTTAGCGCCAGGGAACGAGCAGTACTTC
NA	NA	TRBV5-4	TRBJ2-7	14	CASSLEGDTYEQYF	TGTGCCAGCAGCTTGGAGGGAGATACCTACGAGCAGTACTTC
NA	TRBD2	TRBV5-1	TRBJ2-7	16	CASSLVGVGTTDEQYF	TGCGCCAGCAGCTTGGTAGGGGTTGGGACTACGGACGAGCAGTACTTC
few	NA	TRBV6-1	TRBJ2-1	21	CASSEARQGLSGASSYNEQFF	TGTGCCAGCAGTGAAGCGCGTCAGGGGCTAAGTGGAGCGAGCTCCTACAATGAGCAGTTCTTC
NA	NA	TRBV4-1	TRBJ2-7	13	CASSQTGDYEQYF	TGCGCCAGCAGCCAGACGGGGGACTACGAGCAGTACTTC
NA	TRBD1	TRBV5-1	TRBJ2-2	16	CASSLRDRNHTGELFF	TGCGCCAGCAGCTTACGGGACAGAAATCACACCGGGGAGCTGTTTTTT
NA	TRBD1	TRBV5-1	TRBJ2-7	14	CASSLDRGDYEQYF	TGCGCCAGCAGCTTGGACAGGGGAGACTACGAGCAGTACTTC
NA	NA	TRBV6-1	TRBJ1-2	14	CASSTRTGGYGYTF	TGTGCCAGCAGTACACGGACCGGGGGCTATGGCTACACCTTC